One TCR beta chain is described in this entry. These data are taken from a study of CD8 T cells in Susac syndrome. Germline assignment: CDR1 SGHRS and CDR2 YFSETQ. Trimming removed 4 bases at V and 1 base at J, with 17 bases between. This CDR3 comprises 16 residues. RNA in amounts of 0.5 to 1 ug was reverse transcribed with random hexamers. TCRdb reprocessed the immunoSEQ multiplex PCR reads with MiXCR, giving one entry per CDR3 protein. Among 70,000 to 85,000 distinct CDR3 sequences, roughly 96% were seen once, and the ten largest hold roughly 0.44%. The sequence was collected from a human donor with Susac syndrome. This sequence joins TRBV5-1 and TRBJ1-1; D is ambiguous. The specimen sequenced was CD8+ T cells from PBMCs. The CDR3 nucleotides read TGCGCCAGCAGCCTTGAAAAAGGGCGCGGGAACACTGAAGCTTTCTTT. This sequence encodes CASSLEKGRGNTEAFF.